This TCR beta chain was recovered during a study of cytomegalovirus exposure and HLA in healthy donors. Study-level information: Roughly four fifths of 350 to 400 genotyped donors fell in the Caucasian-associated ancestry cluster. Whole-study results and caveats: Looking again later, the authors saw that most CMV-associated TCR beta chains seemed HLA-restricted. The study recorded over 150 TCR beta chains that were cytomegalovirus-associated.

This clone was seen a few times. Its cognate antigen is unknown. PCR employed 60 Vbeta and 13 Jbeta primers. Study processing details: In a later analysis, 60 million to 90 million unique TCR beta chains included roughly 11 million shared by two or more donors. Repertoires were generated with immunoSEQ multiplex PCR, while TCRdb's copy carries only in-frame clones and drops some. V and J calls plus clone size are reproduced from that table; the DNA served to infer D and trimming. The table has 150,000 to 200,000 clones, around 62% seen once. Specimen: PBMCs. This receptor was taken from a man aged 35-49 years in good health and CMV-seronegative.

CDR3 amino acids: CASSLGTGVDYGYTF. DNA for the CDR3: TGCGCCAGCAGCTTAGGGACAGGGGTCGACTATGGCTACACCTTC. J is TRBJ1-2 and V is TRBV5-1; 10 bases map to TRBD1. V dropped 2 bases and J dropped 3; count of bases not matched to a gene: 4. From germline, CDR1 is SGHRS and CDR2 YFSETQ. The CDR3 totals 15 residues.